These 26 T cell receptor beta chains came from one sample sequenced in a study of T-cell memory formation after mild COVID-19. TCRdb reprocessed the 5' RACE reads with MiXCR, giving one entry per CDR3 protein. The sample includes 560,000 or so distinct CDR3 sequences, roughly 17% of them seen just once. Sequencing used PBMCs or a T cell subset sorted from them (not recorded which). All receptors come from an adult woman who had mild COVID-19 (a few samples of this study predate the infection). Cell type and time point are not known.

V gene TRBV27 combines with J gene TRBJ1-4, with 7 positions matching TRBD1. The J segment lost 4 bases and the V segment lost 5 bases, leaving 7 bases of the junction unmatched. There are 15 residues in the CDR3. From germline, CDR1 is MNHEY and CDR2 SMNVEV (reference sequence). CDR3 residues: CASSPGTAVNEKLFF. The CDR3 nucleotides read TGTGCCAGCAGTCCCGGGACAGCTGTTAATGAAAAACTGTTTTTT.

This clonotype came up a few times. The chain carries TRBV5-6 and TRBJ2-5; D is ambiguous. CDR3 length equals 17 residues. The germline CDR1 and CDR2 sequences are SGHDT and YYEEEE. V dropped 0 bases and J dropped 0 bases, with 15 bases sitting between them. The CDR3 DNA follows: TGTGCCAGCAGCTTGGCCTTTCGTCCTGGGGACCAAGAGACCCAGTACTTC. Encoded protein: CASSLAFRPGDQETQYF.

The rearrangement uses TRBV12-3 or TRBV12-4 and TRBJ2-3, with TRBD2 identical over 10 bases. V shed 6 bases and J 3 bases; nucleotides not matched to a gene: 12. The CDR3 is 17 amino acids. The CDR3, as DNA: TGTGCCAGCAGCCTGAGCGGGGGGGCAGGTCGGACAGATACGCAGTATTTT. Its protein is CASSLSGGAGRTDTQYF.

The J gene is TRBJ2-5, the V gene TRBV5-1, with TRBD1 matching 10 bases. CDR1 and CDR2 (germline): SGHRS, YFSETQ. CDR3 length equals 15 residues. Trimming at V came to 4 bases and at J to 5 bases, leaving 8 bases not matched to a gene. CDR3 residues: CASSLPTGGTETQYF. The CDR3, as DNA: TGCGCCAGCAGCCTCCCGACAGGGGGCACGGAGACCCAGTACTTC.

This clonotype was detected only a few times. As DNA, the CDR3 is TGTGCCAGCAGCTCCACTTTCCAAGACAGGGTAGACTACGAGCAGTACTTC. Translated: CASSSTFQDRVDYEQYF. The chain uses TRBV7-2 and TRBJ2-7; 7 bases line up with TRBD1. The CDR3 loop spans 17 amino acids. V was pared by 4 bases and J by 3 bases, with 15 bases of the junction left unmatched. The germline V gene encodes CDR1 SGHTA and CDR2 FQGNSA.

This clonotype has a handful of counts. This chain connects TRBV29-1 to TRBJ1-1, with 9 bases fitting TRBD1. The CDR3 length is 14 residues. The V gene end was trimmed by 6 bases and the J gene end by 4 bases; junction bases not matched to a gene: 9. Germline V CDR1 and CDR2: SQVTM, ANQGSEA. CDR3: CSVVAGQGVTEAFF. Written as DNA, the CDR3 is TGCAGCGTAGTAGCGGGACAGGGTGTCACTGAAGCTTTCTTT. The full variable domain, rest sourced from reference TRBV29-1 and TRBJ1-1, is SAVISQKPSRDICQRGTSLTIQCQVDSQVTMMFWYRQQPGQSLTLIATANQGSEATYESGFVIDKFPISRPNLTFSTLTVSNMSPEDSSIYLCSVVAGQGVTEAFFGQGTRLTVV.

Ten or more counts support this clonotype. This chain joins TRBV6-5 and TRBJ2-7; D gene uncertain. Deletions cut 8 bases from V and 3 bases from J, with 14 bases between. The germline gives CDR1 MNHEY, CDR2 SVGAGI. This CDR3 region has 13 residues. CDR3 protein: CASSYKINYEQYF. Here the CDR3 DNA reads TGTGCCAGCTCCTATAAAATAAACTACGAGCAGTACTTC.

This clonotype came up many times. The CDR3 region has the DNA TGCAGTGCTAGAGGTCCGGCGGGGGGCCGAGGGACAGATACGCAGTATTTT. Translation: CSARGPAGGRGTDTQYF. This chain joins TRBV20-1 and TRBJ2-3, with 8 bases identical to TRBD2. Trimming at V came to 1 base and at J to 3 bases, leaving 12 bases not matched to a gene. Germline-derived CDR1 and CDR2 are DFQATT and SNEGSKA (reference sequence). The CDR3 contains 17 residues.

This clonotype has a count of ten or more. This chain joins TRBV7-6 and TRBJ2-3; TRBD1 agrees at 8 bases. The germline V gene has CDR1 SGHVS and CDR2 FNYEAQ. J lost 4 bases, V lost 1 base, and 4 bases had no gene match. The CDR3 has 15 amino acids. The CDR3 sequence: CASSLVAGGADTQYF. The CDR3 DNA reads TGTGCCAGCAGCTTAGTAGCAGGGGGCGCAGATACGCAGTATTTT.

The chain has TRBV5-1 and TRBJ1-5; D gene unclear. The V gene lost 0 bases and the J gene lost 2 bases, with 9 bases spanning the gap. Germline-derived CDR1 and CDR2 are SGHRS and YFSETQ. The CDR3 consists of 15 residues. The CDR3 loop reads CASSLGISGNQPQHF. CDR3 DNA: TGCGCCAGCAGCTTGGGTATTTCGGGCAATCAGCCCCAGCATTTT.

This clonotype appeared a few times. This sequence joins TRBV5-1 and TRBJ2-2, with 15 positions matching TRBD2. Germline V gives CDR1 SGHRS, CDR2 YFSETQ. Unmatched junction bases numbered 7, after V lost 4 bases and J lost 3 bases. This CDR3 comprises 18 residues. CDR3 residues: CASSPQGLAGGDTGELFF. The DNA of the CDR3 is TGCGCCAGCAGCCCTCAGGGACTAGCGGGAGGTGACACCGGGGAGCTGTTTTTT.

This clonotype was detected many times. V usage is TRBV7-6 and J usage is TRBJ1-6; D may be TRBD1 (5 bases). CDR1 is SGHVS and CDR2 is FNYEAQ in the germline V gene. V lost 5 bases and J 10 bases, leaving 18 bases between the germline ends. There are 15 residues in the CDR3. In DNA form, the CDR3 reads TGTGCCAGCAGCGCTGTGGAGGGGTCGGGGTCACCCCTCCACTTT. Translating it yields CASSAVEGSGSPLHF.

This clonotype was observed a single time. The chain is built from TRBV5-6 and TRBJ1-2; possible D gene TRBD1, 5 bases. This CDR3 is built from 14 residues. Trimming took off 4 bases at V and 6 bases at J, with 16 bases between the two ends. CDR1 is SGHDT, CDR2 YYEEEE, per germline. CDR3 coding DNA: TGTGCCAGCAGCCCGATGGACACCGCGCATGGCTACACCTTC. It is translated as CASSPMDTAHGYTF.

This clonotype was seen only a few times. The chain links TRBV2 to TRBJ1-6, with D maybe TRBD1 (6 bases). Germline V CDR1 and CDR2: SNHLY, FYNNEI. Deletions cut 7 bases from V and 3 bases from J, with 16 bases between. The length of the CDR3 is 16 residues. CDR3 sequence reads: CASKGNGQIYNSPLHF. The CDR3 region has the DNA TGTGCCAGCAAGGGGAACGGACAGATCTATAATTCACCCCTCCACTTT. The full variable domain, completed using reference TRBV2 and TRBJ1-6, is EPEVTQTPSHQVTQMGQEVILRCVPISNHLYFYWYRQILGQKVEFLVSFYNNEISEKSEIFDDQFSVERPDGSNFTLKIRSTKLEDSAMYFCASKGNGQIYNSPLHFGNGTRLTVT.

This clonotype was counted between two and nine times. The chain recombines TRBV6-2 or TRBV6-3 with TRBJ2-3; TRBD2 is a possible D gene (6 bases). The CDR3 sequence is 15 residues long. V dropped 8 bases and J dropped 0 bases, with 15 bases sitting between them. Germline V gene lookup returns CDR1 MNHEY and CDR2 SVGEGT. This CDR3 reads CASWKGRPSTDTQYF. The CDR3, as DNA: TGTGCCAGCTGGAAAGGGAGGCCTAGCACAGATACGCAGTATTTT.

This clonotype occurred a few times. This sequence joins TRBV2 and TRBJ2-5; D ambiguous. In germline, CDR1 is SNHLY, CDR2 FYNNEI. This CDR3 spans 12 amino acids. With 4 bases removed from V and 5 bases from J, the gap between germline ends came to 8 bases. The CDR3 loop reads CASSAVVETQYF. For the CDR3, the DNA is TGTGCCAGCAGTGCTGTGGTTGAGACCCAGTACTTC.

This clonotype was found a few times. The CDR3 loop is CASAGQGSTDTQYF. The CDR3 nucleotides are TGCGCCAGCGCCGGACAGGGTAGCACAGATACGCAGTATTTT. The genes are TRBV5-1 and TRBJ2-3, with 8 bases aligning to TRBD1. Trimming at V came to 7 bases and at J to 0 bases, leaving 4 bases not matched to a gene. The CDR3 loop spans 14 amino acids. Germline values: CDR1 SGHRS, CDR2 YFSETQ.

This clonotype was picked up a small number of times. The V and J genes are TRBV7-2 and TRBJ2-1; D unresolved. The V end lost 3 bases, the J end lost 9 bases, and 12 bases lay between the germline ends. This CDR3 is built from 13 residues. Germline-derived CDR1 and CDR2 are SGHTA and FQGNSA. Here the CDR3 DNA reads TGTGCCAGCAGCTTCCAGCAAACGGGTGAGCAGTTCTTC. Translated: CASSFQQTGEQFF.

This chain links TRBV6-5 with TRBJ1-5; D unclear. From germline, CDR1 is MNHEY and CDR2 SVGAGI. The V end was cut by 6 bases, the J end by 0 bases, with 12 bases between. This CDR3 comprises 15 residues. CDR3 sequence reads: CASSPSENSNQPQHF. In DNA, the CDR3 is TGTGCCAGCAGCCCCTCAGAGAATAGCAATCAGCCCCAGCATTTT.

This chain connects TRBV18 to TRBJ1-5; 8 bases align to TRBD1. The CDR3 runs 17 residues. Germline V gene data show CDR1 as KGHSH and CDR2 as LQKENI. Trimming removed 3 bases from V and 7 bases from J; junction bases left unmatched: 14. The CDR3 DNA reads TGTGCCAGCTCACCGGGCGTTGGACAGGGCGGTGGGCAGCCCCAGCATTTT. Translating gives CASSPGVGQGGGQPQHF.

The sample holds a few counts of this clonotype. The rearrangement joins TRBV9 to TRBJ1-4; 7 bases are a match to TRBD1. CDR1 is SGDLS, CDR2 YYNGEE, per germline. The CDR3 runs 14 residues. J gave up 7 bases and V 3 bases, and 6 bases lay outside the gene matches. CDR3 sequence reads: CASSATGWGEKLFF. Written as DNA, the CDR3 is TGTGCCAGCAGCGCGACAGGGTGGGGTGAAAAACTGTTTTTT.

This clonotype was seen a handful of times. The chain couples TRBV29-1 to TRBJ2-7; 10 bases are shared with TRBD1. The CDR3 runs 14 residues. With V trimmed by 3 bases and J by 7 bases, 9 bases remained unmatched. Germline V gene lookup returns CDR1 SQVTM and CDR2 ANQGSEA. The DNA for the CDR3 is TGCAGCGTTGAGATATGGGACAGGGGTCGTGAGCAGTACTTC. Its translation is CSVEIWDRGREQYF.

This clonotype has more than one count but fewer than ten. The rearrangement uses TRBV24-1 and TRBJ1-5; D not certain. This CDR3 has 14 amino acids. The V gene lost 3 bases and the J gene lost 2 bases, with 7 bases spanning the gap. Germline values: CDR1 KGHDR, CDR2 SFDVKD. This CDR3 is CATSDAVGNQPQHF. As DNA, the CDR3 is TGTGCCACCAGTGATGCGGTTGGCAATCAGCCCCAGCATTTT.

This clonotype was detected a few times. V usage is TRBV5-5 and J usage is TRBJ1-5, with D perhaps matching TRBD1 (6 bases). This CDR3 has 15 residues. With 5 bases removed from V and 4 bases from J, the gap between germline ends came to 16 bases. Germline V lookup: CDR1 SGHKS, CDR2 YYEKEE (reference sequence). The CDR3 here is CASRAGVGGNQPQHF. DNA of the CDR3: TGTGCCAGCAGAGCAGGGGTCGGCGGGAATCAGCCCCAGCATTTT.

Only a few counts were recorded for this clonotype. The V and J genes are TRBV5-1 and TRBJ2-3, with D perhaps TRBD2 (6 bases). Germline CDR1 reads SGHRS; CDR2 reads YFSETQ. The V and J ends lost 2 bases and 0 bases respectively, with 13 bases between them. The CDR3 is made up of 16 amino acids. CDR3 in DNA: TGCGCCAGCAGCTTCGATAGCGGCACTAGCACAGATACGCAGTATTTT. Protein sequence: CASSFDSGTSTDTQYF.

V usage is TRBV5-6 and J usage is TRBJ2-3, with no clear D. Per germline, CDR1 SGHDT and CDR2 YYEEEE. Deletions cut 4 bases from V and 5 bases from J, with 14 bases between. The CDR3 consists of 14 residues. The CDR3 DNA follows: TGTGCCAGCAGCAAGGGTCATTCCGGAGATACGCAGTATTTT. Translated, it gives CASSKGHSGDTQYF.